Listed below are T cell receptor beta chains from one sample, sequenced in a study of blood T cell repertoires in COVID-19. Measured with immunoSEQ multiplex PCR; TCRdb has only the in-frame clones, and not every one. Of around 250,000 clones in the sample, roughly 83% were seen once. The sample comprised peripheral blood. The receptors come from a man older than 75 with acute or convalescent COVID-19. Each CDR3 is given with its conserved first and last residue. The order of the fields is D gene, V gene, J gene, clone size, CDR3 DNA, CDR3 protein. D genes are given only for firm matches. Size values are once, few and many counts, or a class for expanded clones, and some rows have none.

>TRBD1|TRBV5-1|TRBJ1-6|once
TGCGCCAGCAGCATCGGACAGGGTGGTTCACCCCTCCACTTT
CASSIGQGGSPLHF
>-|TRBV27|TRBJ2-5|-
TGTGCCAGCAGTTTAAGAGGGCAAGAGACCCAGTACTTC
CASSLRGQETQYF
>-|TRBV18|TRBJ1-1|-
TGTGCCAGCTCACCATCGGCAGAACTACATAAAGCTTTCTTT
CASSPSAELHKAFF
>-|TRBV19|TRBJ1-6|once
TGTGCCAGTAGTCCAGAGGGCTCAGGAAATTCACCCCTCCACTTT
CASSPEGSGNSPLHF
>-|TRBV7-2|TRBJ1-5|-
TGTGCCAGCAGCTTATTGGGACTTGCGGGTCAGCCCCAGCATTTT
CASSLLGLAGQPQHF
>-|TRBV28|TRBJ1-5|-
TGTGCCAGCCGACCTGGACAGCTCAATCAGCCCCAGCATTTT
CASRPGQLNQPQHF
>-|TRBV9|TRBJ2-3|once
TGTGCCAGCAGCGGAGCGGGCCTACCCACAGATACGCAGTATTTT
CASSGAGLPTDTQYF
>TRBD2|TRBV6-2/TRBV6-3|TRBJ2-7|-
TGTGCCAGCAGTTACTCAGGACTAGCGGGAAGGTACGAGCAGTACTTC
CASSYSGLAGRYEQYF
>-|TRBV5-6|TRBJ1-2|-
TGTGCCAGCACCTGGCGGTCCCCCGCCGGTGGCTACACCTTC
CASTWRSPAGGYTF
>TRBD2|TRBV19|TRBJ2-2|-
TGTGCCAGTCTAGCGGGAGGACCAATCTCTAACACCGGGGAGCTGTTTTTT
CASLAGGPISNTGELFF
>-|TRBV15|TRBJ2-5|-
TGTGCCACCAGCAGTCCCCGGGGAGAGACCCAGTACTTC
CATSSPRGETQYF
>TRBD1|TRBV11-2|TRBJ1-2|-
TGTGCCAGCAGCTTAACGAGTAGGGACAGATATGGCTACACCTTC
CASSLTSRDRYGYTF
>-|TRBV27|TRBJ1-5|once
TGTGCCAGCAGTACGTGGCAGGGCGCGATTAGCAATCAGCCCCAGCATTTT
CASSTWQGAISNQPQHF
>TRBD1|TRBV6-2/TRBV6-3|TRBJ1-1|few
TGTGCCAGCAGTCGGACAGGTAACACTGAAGCTTTCTTT
CASSRTGNTEAFF
>-|TRBV5-4|TRBJ2-2|-
TGTGCCAGCACCGTCCAGGGGTCCGGGGAGCTGTTTTTT
CASTVQGSGELFF
>TRBD1|TRBV19|TRBJ2-3|-
TGTGCCAGTAGTCCCGGGACAGCCGATACGCAGTATTTT
CASSPGTADTQYF